Only a few counts were recorded for the clone carrying this TCR beta chain. What it recognizes is unknown. The data originate from a study of spatial heterogeneity in lung cancer. Across the whole study: Consistent detection of more beta-chain than alpha-chain sequences was observed.

Each TCR cDNA molecule carried a unique molecular identifier. TCRdb redid the calling of the 5' RACE reads with MiXCR, one entry per CDR3 protein. Here the sample spans roughly 79,000 distinct CDR3 sequences, about 12% being singletons. The study's findings and limits: Detection of ubiquitous tumor TCRs in blood was higher at resection than follow-up.

As to time point: sample taken at primary tumor resection. Unsorted tumor, nontumor lung tissue or cryopreserved PBMC supplied the whole RNA. The roughly 68 donors had untreated early-stage non-small cell lung cancer. The germline gives CDR1 DFQATT, CDR2 SNEGSKA (reference sequence). The CDR3 extends over 12 amino acids. The junction had 3 bases not matched to a gene; V was cut back by 1 base and J by 7 bases. The chain carries TRBV20-1 and TRBJ2-7, with 8 nucleotides matching TRBD2. The material sequenced was PBMCs, taken at surgery. This receptor was taken from a male donor with early-stage non-small cell lung cancer. Here the CDR3 reads CSARAGGGEQYF. CDR3 nucleotide sequence: TGCAGTGCTAGAGCCGGGGGGGGAGAGCAGTACTTC.